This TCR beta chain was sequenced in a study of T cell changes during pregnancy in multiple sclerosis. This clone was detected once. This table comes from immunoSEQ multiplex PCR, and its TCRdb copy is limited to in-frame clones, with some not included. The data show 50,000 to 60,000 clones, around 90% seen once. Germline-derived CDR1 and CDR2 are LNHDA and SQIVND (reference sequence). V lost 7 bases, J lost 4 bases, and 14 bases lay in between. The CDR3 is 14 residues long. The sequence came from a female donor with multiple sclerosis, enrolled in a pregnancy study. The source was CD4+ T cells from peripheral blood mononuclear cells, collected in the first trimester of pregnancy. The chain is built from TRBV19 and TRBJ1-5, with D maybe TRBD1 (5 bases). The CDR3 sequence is CASNLWGGNQPQHF. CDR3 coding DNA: TGTGCCAGTAATCTTTGGGGCGGTAATCAGCCCCAGCATTTT.